This T cell receptor beta chain was sequenced for a study of OX40 agonist ivuxolimab in advanced cancers. With respect to the entire study: Ivuxolimab was a fully human IgG2 agonistic monoclonal antibody targeting the costimulatory receptor OX40 (CD134). Intravenous ivuxolimab was administered to patients every 2 weeks at six dose levels: 0.01, 0.1, 0.3, 1.5, 3 and 10 mg/kg. Of the roughly 52 patients in dose escalation, about 20 had hepatocellular carcinoma, about 15 had melanoma, 9 had renal cell carcinoma and 9 had head and neck cancer. In the dose-escalation cohort, 82.7% of patients were male, and the mean age was 60 years with a range of roughly 20 to 79. Prior anti-PD-1, anti-PD-L1 or anti-CTLA-4 therapy was permitted, and about two fifths of dose-escalation patients had received checkpoint inhibitors. Partial responses were achieved by three dose-escalation patients, of whom one had hepatocellular carcinoma and two had cutaneous melanoma. The point of sequencing TCRbeta in the periphery was to test whether ivuxolimab changed TCR sequence diversity and drove clonal T-cell expansion. The paper describes the monotherapy dose-escalation part (N of about 54 patients) of the phase I trial of ivuxolimab.

To sequence the TCRbeta CDR3 region, genomic DNA was isolated from the sorted cells. The immunoSEQ Assay was used to sequence the TCRbeta CDR3 regions. TCRdb provides this immuneACCESS table in a form limited to in-frame rearrangements. Some clones are lacking; in checked studies, under half of them reflect an unresolved V gene, and why the rest are absent is not known. The sample table holds 55,000 to 80,000 clones, of which roughly 80% were seen once. Around 2.3% of the sample comes from the top ten. General conclusions and limits of the study: Low levels of normalized T-cell clonal expansion were also seen in some patients who did not respond. At doses from 0.1 to 3.0 mg/kg, clonal expansion was seen in both CD4+ and CD8+ blood T cells between baseline and week 6. The antigen specificity of the peripheral T cells that underwent clonal expansion was not determined. In partial responders in the 0.1-3.0 mg/kg groups, normalized peripheral clonal expansion was found to be among the lowest, especially among CD8+ T cells. After ivuxolimab, more expanded clones were found on average in CD8+ T cells than in CD4+ T cells.

The V end gives up 4 bases and the J end 2 bases, leaving 1 base in the junction not matched to a gene. The germline V gene specifies MNHEY as CDR1 and SVGAGI as CDR2. The CDR3, from cysteine to phenylalanine, totals 15 residues. The CDR3 DNA has 45 bases and is translated from base 1. As concerns this clone: Its antigen has not been determined. Base qualities are not at hand, and no much larger clone is one base apart.

The trial excluded patients who had a history of autoimmune disease or were on systemic immunosuppression. In every dose cohort, peripheral blood was drawn for TCR sequencing at baseline, cycle 4 day 1, and cycle 7 day 1. Samples came from an open-label, multicenter, first-in-human phase I dose-escalation trial of ivuxolimab. Adults with locally advanced or metastatic head and neck squamous cell, hepatocellular, melanoma or renal cell carcinoma were enrolled in the trial. CD4+ and CD8+ T cells were sorted separately from peripheral blood before TCR sequencing. This receptor was taken from an adult with an advanced solid tumor such as melanoma, head and neck, liver or kidney cancer. The rearranged segments are TRBV6-5 and TRBJ2-6, and 8 junction bases match TRBD1. The sample consisted of CD4+ or CD8+ T cells sorted from blood, taken in a trial of the OX40 agonist ivuxolimab. The DNA sequence is as follows: TGTGCCAGCAGTTCGACAGGGGCTGGGGCCAACGTCCTGACTTTC. This translates into CASSSTGAGANVLTF.